The clone carrying this TCR beta chain counts as large. As yet, its antigen is unknown. The data derive from a study of spatial heterogeneity in lung cancer. TCRdb passed the 5' RACE reads through MiXCR, listing each CDR3 protein once. The data contain a few hundred distinct CDR3 sequences, roughly 24% of them singletons. Time point meaning: sample taken at primary tumor resection. The V end lost 4 bases, the J end lost 2 bases, and 4 bases lay between the germline ends. CDR1 is SNHLY and CDR2 is FYNNEI in the germline V gene. There are 12 residues in the CDR3. Study-wide findings and caveats: Within tumors, counts of expanded alpha and beta TCRs tracked tumor mutation counts.

The receptor's source is a male donor with early-stage non-small cell lung cancer. The chain combines TRBV2 with TRBJ2-3; D unclear. The sequencing here drew on lung tumor tissue, taken at surgery. The CDR3 sequence is CASSGSTDTQYF. The CDR3 nucleotides are TGTGCCAGCAGTGGCTCCACAGATACGCAGTATTTT.